This entry lists 26 T cell receptor beta chains sequenced from one sample in a study of blood T cell repertoires in COVID-19. The repertoire was sequenced with immunoSEQ multiplex PCR; TCRdb's copy has only in-frame clones and lacks some. The sample contains 15,000 to 20,000 clones, 70% to 90% of which appear only once. The material sequenced was peripheral blood. These receptors all stem from a man at least 80 years old with acute or convalescent COVID-19.

The CDR3 protein is CASSLPGGWPSEAFF. The DNA of the CDR3 is TGTGCCAGCAGCTTACCCGGAGGGTGGCCATCTGAAGCTTTCTTT. J is TRBJ1-1 and V is TRBV7-2, with no clear D. Germline values: CDR1 SGHTA, CDR2 FQGNSA. V was trimmed by 2 bases and J by 6 bases, leaving 16 bases between them. The length of the CDR3 is 15 residues.

V is TRBV2 and J is TRBJ2-1, with D perhaps matching TRBD1 (5 bases). CDR1 is SNHLY, CDR2 FYNNEI, per germline. The CDR3 consists of 17 residues. Trimming shortened V by 0 bases and J by 4 bases, and 16 bases separated the two germline ends. For the CDR3, the DNA is TGTGCCAGCAGTGAAGCGCCCCGACAGTCGAAGTACAATGAGCAGTTCTTC. Translating it yields CASSEAPRQSKYNEQFF.

The rearrangement links TRBV9 to TRBJ2-7, with a tentative D call TRBD1 (6 bases). V lost 0 bases and J 5 bases, leaving 15 bases between the germline ends. The CDR3 length is 15 residues. Germline V gives CDR1 SGDLS, CDR2 YYNGEE. The CDR3 spells CASSVGGRGLDEQYF. The CDR3 DNA reads as TGTGCCAGCAGCGTAGGGGGCAGGGGCCTCGACGAGCAGTACTTC.

This sequence joins TRBV6-5 and TRBJ1-2; 7 bases agree with TRBD1. The CDR3 runs to 16 residues. V shed 2 bases, J shed 4 bases, and the junction held 10 bases outside the gene matches. Germline V gene sequence: CDR1 MNHEY, CDR2 SVGAGI. CDR3 coding DNA: TGTGCCAGCAGTTACAAACAGGGGCTATCTGCCTATGGCTACACCTTC. Its translation is CASSYKQGLSAYGYTF.

This chain joins TRBV7-2 and TRBJ2-1; D call uncertain. Germline assignment: CDR1 SGHTA and CDR2 FQGNSA. The CDR3 covers 16 residues. The V end lost 0 bases, the J end lost 4 bases, and 13 bases lay between the germline ends. For the CDR3, the DNA is TGTGCCAGCAGCTTAGCGTCTTCCCTCCCGTACAATGAGCAGTTCTTC. Amino acid sequence: CASSLASSLPYNEQFF.

This clone was seen a few times. The chain joins TRBV24-1 to TRBJ2-5; D may be TRBD2 (6 bases). Germline CDR1 and CDR2: KGHDR and SFDVKD. The CDR3 is made up of 17 amino acids. V gave up 3 bases and J gave up 5 bases, with 21 bases separating them. This chain's CDR3 is CATSDPRDGVAGETQYF. The CDR3 DNA reads as TGTGCCACCAGTGATCCTAGGGACGGAGTCGCGGGGGAGACCCAGTACTTC.

The rearrangement joins TRBV5-6 to TRBJ1-1; 8 bases line up with TRBD1. CDR3 length: 14 amino acids. Germline V gives CDR1 SGHDT, CDR2 YYEEEE. The ends lost 5 bases at V and 14 bases at J; junction bases unmatched: 17. CDR3 in amino acids: CASRYDRGASANFF. DNA of the CDR3: TGTGCCAGCAGATACGACAGGGGCGCTTCAGCGAACTTCTTT.

This clone showed up just once. V usage is TRBV27 and J usage is TRBJ2-5; D is perhaps TRBD2 (6 bases). Germline loops: CDR1 MNHEY, CDR2 SMNVEV (reference sequence). V gave up 1 base and J gave up 4 bases, with 7 bases separating them. This CDR3 region has 13 residues. CDR3 region: CASSLYGGETQYF. Here the CDR3 DNA reads TGTGCCAGCAGTTTATACGGGGGAGAGACCCAGTACTTC.

This clone was counted a single time. The chain employs TRBV19 and TRBJ1-2, with D unresolved. V was trimmed by 5 bases and J by 3 bases, leaving 10 bases between them. In germline, CDR1 is LNHDA, CDR2 SQIVND (reference sequence). The CDR3 consists of 13 residues. The CDR3 bases are TGTGCCAGTAGTCCCTCACGGGACTATGGCTACACCTTC. It yields the protein CASSPSRDYGYTF.

The rearrangement links TRBV6-5 to TRBJ2-7; the match to TRBD1 covers 9 bases. The V gene end was trimmed by 8 bases and the J gene end by 2 bases; junction bases not matched to a gene: 4. Germline V gene lookup returns CDR1 MNHEY and CDR2 SVGAGI. The CDR3 has 13 amino acids. The CDR3 coding sequence is TGTGCCAGCGTAGACAGGGGGGCCTACGAGCAGTACTTC. The encoded protein is CASVDRGAYEQYF.

The chain combines TRBV7-2 with TRBJ2-7; D might be TRBD1 (5 bases). The germline gives CDR1 SGHTA, CDR2 FQGNSA. Trimming took off 5 bases at V and 1 base at J, with 12 bases between the two ends. The CDR3 totals 14 residues. The CDR3 nucleotides are TGTGCCAGCAGCCACCAGGGATCTTCCTACGAGCAGTACTTC. Translating gives CASSHQGSSYEQYF. Full variable domain (rest looked up from reference TRBV7-2 and TRBJ2-7): GAGVSQSPSNKVTEKGKDVELRCDPISGHTALYWYRQSLGQGLEFLIYFQGNSAPDKSGLPSDRFSAERTGGSVSTLTIQRTQQEDSAVYLCASSHQGSSYEQYFGPGTRLTVT.

The CDR3: CASSLVPDYGYTF. DNA for the CDR3: TGTGCCAGCAGCTTGGTACCGGACTATGGCTACACCTTC. J is TRBJ1-2 and V is TRBV5-6, with unresolved D. The V and J ends lost 0 bases and 3 bases respectively, with 6 bases between them. The V gene's germline CDR1 is SGHDT and CDR2 YYEEEE. This CDR3 has 13 amino acids.

A single count supports this clone. The CDR3 spells CASSLAPRVHATNEKLFF. DNA of the CDR3: TGTGCCAGCAGCTTGGCCCCCAGGGTACATGCAACTAATGAAAAACTGTTTTTT. This chain connects TRBV5-8 to TRBJ1-4, with D possibly TRBD1 on 5 matching bases. The germline V gene encodes CDR1 SGHTS and CDR2 YDEGEE. Trimming removed 0 bases from V and 0 bases from J, with 15 bases in between. The CDR3 spans 18 residues.

This chain connects TRBV15 to TRBJ1-2; 9 nucleotides align to TRBD1. CDR3 length: 17 residues. CDR1 and CDR2 from the germline V gene are LNHNV and YYDKDF (reference sequence). Germline trimming cut 1 base from V and 4 bases from J; bases unmatched to any gene: 10. The CDR3 DNA reads as TGTGCCACCAGCAGAGCCCTGGGACAGGGAAGTCGCTATGGCTACACCTTC. This translates into CATSRALGQGSRYGYTF. Full variable domain (outside the CDR3, taken from reference TRBV15 and TRBJ1-2): DAMVIQNPRYQVTQFGKPVTLSCSQTLNHNVMYWYQQKSSQAPKLLFHYYDKDFNNEADTPDNFQSRRPNTSFCFLDIRSPGLGDTAMYLCATSRALGQGSRYGYTFGSGTRLTVV.

In its sample, this clone was seen once. This chain links TRBV19 with TRBJ1-2; D not certain. This CDR3 is 13 amino acids long. The V gene's germline CDR1 is LNHDA and CDR2 SQIVND (reference sequence). V dropped 6 bases and J dropped 0 bases, with 8 bases sitting between them. The CDR3, as DNA: TGTGCCAGTAGCGGGAGGACTAACTATGGCTACACCTTC. It codes for CASSGRTNYGYTF.

This sequence joins TRBV7-6 and TRBJ2-1, with D hard to call. Trimming stripped 0 bases from V and 1 base from J, with 4 bases between. The CDR3 spans 14 residues. Germline V gene data show CDR1 as SGHVS and CDR2 as FNYEAQ. The CDR3 here is CASSLAQSYNEQFF. The CDR3 DNA reads as TGTGCCAGCAGCTTAGCACAGTCCTACAATGAGCAGTTCTTC.

The gene calls are TRBV9 and TRBJ2-2, with 7 bases aligning to TRBD1. The germline V gene encodes CDR1 SGDLS and CDR2 YYNGEE. This CDR3 comprises 15 residues. V was pared by 4 bases and J by 7 bases, with 10 bases of the junction left unmatched. The CDR3 sequence is CASSLLEGAGGELFF. CDR3 nucleotide sequence: TGTGCCAGCAGCCTCCTTGAGGGGGCTGGCGGGGAGCTGTTTTTT.

The rearrangement links TRBV7-2 to TRBJ1-5; TRBD1 matches at 7 bases. The V gene's germline CDR1 is SGHTA and CDR2 FQGNSA. The trim removed 5 bases at V and 6 bases at J, leaving 4 bases unmatched. CDR3 size: 13 residues. CDR3 nucleotides: TGTGCCAGCAGCGCAGGGACAGTTCAGCCCCAGCATTTT. Its translation is CASSAGTVQPQHF.

The gene calls are TRBV28 and TRBJ1-1, with 7 bases matching TRBD1. CDR3 size: 15 residues. Germline CDR1 is MDHEN and CDR2 is SYDVKM. Trimming removed 3 bases from V and 8 bases from J; junction bases left unmatched: 12. In DNA form, the CDR3 reads TGTGCCAGCAGTTTTGGGGGGACAGCCAGAAGAGAAGCTTTCTTT. Translated: CASSFGGTARREAFF. Drawing the rest from reference TRBV28 and TRBJ1-1, the complete variable domain is DVKVTQSSRYLVKRTGEKVFLECVQDMDHENMFWYRQDPGLGLRLIYFSYDVKMKEKGDIPEGYSVSREKKERFSLILESASTNQTSMYLCASSFGGTARREAFFGQGTRLTVV.

V gene TRBV7-2 combines with J gene TRBJ1-5, with D unclear. Germline V gene data show CDR1 as SGHTA and CDR2 as FQGNSA. Trimming took off 5 bases at V and 6 bases at J, with 8 bases between the two ends. This CDR3 is built from 12 residues. CDR3 in amino acids: CASSTPGQPQHF. The CDR3 DNA reads as TGTGCCAGCAGCACTCCAGGTCAGCCCCAGCATTTT.

The V and J genes are TRBV2 and TRBJ1-1; 7 bases align to TRBD1. Germline V gene lookup returns CDR1 SNHLY and CDR2 FYNNEI. CDR3 length: 14 residues. After removal of 6 bases from V and 5 bases from J, the junction contained 9 bases not matched to a gene. The CDR3 bases are TGTGCCAGCAGCGATTGGACAGGAGGGACTGAAGCTTTCTTT. Translation gives CASSDWTGGTEAFF.

V usage is TRBV7-9 and J usage is TRBJ2-3, with 11 bases aligning to TRBD1. The CDR3 totals 13 residues. The J segment lost 3 bases and the V segment lost 8 bases, leaving 1 base of the junction unmatched. Germline V lookup: CDR1 SEHNR, CDR2 FQNEAQ (reference sequence). CDR3 sequence: CASGTGGTDTQYF. CDR3 nucleotide sequence: TGTGCCAGCGGGACAGGGGGAACAGATACGCAGTATTTT.

The sample holds one count of this clone. The gene calls are TRBV15 and TRBJ1-5; 7 bases line up with TRBD1. The germline V gene has CDR1 LNHNV and CDR2 YYDKDF (reference sequence). The CDR3 is 14 residues long. Trimming cost V 8 bases and J 3 bases; bases outside gene matches: 7. In DNA, the CDR3 is TGTGCCACCTCGGGACAGCTCTTCAATCAGCCCCAGCATTTT. It codes for CATSGQLFNQPQHF.

The chain employs TRBV5-1 and TRBJ1-6; no clear D. Looked up from germline, CDR1 is SGHRS and CDR2 is YFSETQ. This CDR3 is built from 14 residues. Trimming removed 1 base from V and 7 bases from J, with 9 bases in between. CDR3 DNA sequence: TGCGCCAGCAGCTTGAGCGGTCTGAATTCACCCCTCCACTTT. It encodes CASSLSGLNSPLHF.

This clone has more than one count but fewer than ten. The chain has TRBV7-8 and TRBJ1-2; 8 bases are a match to TRBD1. CDR1 is SGHVS, CDR2 FQNEAQ, per germline. This CDR3 is 16 amino acids long. V shed 2 bases and J 2 bases; nucleotides not matched to a gene: 7. The CDR3 coding sequence is TGTGCCAGCAGCTTACTCCGGGACAGGTCAAACTATGGCTACACCTTC. It translates to CASSLLRDRSNYGYTF.

This rearrangement joins TRBV19 to TRBJ1-2; TRBD1 might be the D (6 bases). CDR1 and CDR2 from the germline V gene are LNHDA and SQIVND (reference sequence). Trimming removed 7 bases at V and 0 bases at J, with 9 bases between. The CDR3 covers 13 residues. CDR3 DNA sequence: TGTGCCAGTAAAAACAGGGCTAACTATGGCTACACCTTC. It yields the protein CASKNRANYGYTF.